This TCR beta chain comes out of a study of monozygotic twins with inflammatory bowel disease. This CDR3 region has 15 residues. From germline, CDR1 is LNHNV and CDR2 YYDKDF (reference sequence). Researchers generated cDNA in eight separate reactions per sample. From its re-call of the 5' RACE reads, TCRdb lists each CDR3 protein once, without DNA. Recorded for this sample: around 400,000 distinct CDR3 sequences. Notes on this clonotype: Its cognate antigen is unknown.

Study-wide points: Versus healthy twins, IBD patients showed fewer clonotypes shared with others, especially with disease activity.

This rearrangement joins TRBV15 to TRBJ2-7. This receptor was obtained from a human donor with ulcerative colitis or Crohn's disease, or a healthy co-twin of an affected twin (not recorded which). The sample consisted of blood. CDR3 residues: CATSRAGSSSYEQYF. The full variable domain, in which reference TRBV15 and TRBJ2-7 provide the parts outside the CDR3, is DAMVIQNPRYQVTQFGKPVTLSCSQTLNHNVMYWYQQKSSQAPKLLFHYYDKDFNNEADTPDNFQSRRPNTSFCFLDIRSPGLGDTAMYLCATSRAGSSSYEQYFGPGTRLTVT.